The next 11 T cell receptor beta chains were all read from a single sample in a study of T cell responses to AZD1222 COVID-19 vaccine. Generated by immunoSEQ multiplex PCR, the TCRdb table keeps only in-frame clones and is missing some. Among 130,000 to 150,000 clones listed, under 95% were seen once. Sequences were derived from peripheral blood, sampled on day 0 of AZD1222 vaccination. The receptors stem from an adult in good health.

This clone has a handful of counts. Here the CDR3 DNA reads TGTGCCAGCAGTTACTCGGCTGAAGAGACCCAGTACTTC. Translated, it gives CASSYSAEETQYF. The V and J genes are TRBV6-2 or TRBV6-3 and TRBJ2-5; no firm D call. The V gene lost 0 bases and the J gene lost 3 bases, with 5 bases spanning the gap. Germline CDR1 MNHEY, CDR2 SVGEGT. CDR3 size: 13 residues.

This rearrangement joins TRBV19 to TRBJ2-3; 7 bases match TRBD1. Trimming at V came to 5 bases and at J to 2 bases, leaving 4 bases not matched to a gene. Germline assignment: CDR1 LNHDA and CDR2 SQIVND (reference sequence). The CDR3 contains 14 residues. The CDR3 sequence is CASSDTGVTDTQYF. In DNA form, the CDR3 reads TGTGCCAGTAGTGATACAGGGGTCACAGATACGCAGTATTTT.

This clone was counted a single time. The V gene is TRBV5-6, the J gene TRBJ1-1; TRBD1 is a possible D gene (6 bases). This CDR3 has 16 amino acids. V was shortened by 0 bases and J by 5 bases, with 17 bases between the two germline ends. Germline lookup yields CDR1 SGHDT and CDR2 YYEEEE. CDR3 loop: CASSLGAGTHRTEAFF. CDR3 sequence (DNA): TGTGCCAGCAGCTTGGGCGCCGGGACACATCGGACTGAAGCTTTCTTT. Full variable domain (outside the CDR3, taken from reference TRBV5-6 and TRBJ1-1): DAGVTQSPTHLIKTRGQQVTLRCSPKSGHDTVSWYQQALGQGPQFIFQYYEEEERQRGNFPDRFSGHQFPNYSSELNVNALLLGDSALYLCASSLGAGTHRTEAFFGQGTRLTVV.

V usage is TRBV5-4 and J usage is TRBJ1-6, with 7 nucleotides matching TRBD1. The CDR3 contains 15 residues. Germline CDR1 SGHNT, CDR2 YYREEE (reference sequence). Trimming at V came to 4 bases and at J to 7 bases, leaving 8 bases not matched to a gene. The CDR3 loop reads CASSPLSGGNSPLHF. CDR3 coding DNA: TGTGCCAGCAGCCCCCTGTCAGGGGGGAATTCACCCCTCCACTTT.

The chain has TRBV27 and TRBJ2-7; the match to TRBD2 covers 9 bases. The CDR3 loop spans 15 amino acids. The junction had 9 bases not matched to a gene; V was cut back by 6 bases and J by 3 bases. Germline values: CDR1 MNHEY, CDR2 SMNVEV (reference sequence). In DNA, the CDR3 is TGTGCCAGCAGCCCCCTGACTAGCGGTCACTACGAGCAGTACTTC. Its translation is CASSPLTSGHYEQYF.

The chain couples TRBV9 to TRBJ2-5, with D possibly matching TRBD1 (5 bases). Germline-derived CDR1 and CDR2 are SGDLS and YYNGEE. V was pared by 4 bases and J by 5 bases, with 12 bases between. This CDR3 region has 13 residues. CDR3 amino acids: CASSLQGWETQYF. CDR3 DNA: TGTGCCAGCAGCCTCCAGGGTTGGGAGACCCAGTACTTC.

The CDR3 DNA is TGTGCCAGCATCCGGGGAACGGACTACGAGCAGTACTTC. Translation gives CASIRGTDYEQYF. The V call is TRBV6-4, the J call TRBJ2-7; TRBD2 might be the D (5 bases). Germline V gene lookup returns CDR1 MRHNA and CDR2 SNTAGT. V lost 7 bases and J lost 3, with 13 bases in between. The CDR3 loop spans 13 amino acids.

The chain uses TRBV10-3 and TRBJ2-1; D might be TRBD1 or TRBD2, each matching 7 bases. Between the trimmed V and J ends, which lost 8 bases and 5 bases, there was a span of 16 bases. This CDR3 region has 14 residues. Germline assignment: CDR1 ENHRY and CDR2 SYGVKD. CDR3 in amino acids: CAISGGLTDNEQFF. CDR3 bases: TGTGCCATCTCAGGGGGACTAACGGACAATGAGCAGTTCTTC.

V is TRBV7-2 and J is TRBJ1-1, with D hard to call. V shed 8 bases and J shed 0 bases, with 10 bases lying between them. CDR1 SGHTA and CDR2 FQGNSA come from the germline V gene. The CDR3 extends over 13 amino acids. The CDR3 DNA reads as TGTGCCAGCGCATCAGCCCTGAACACTGAAGCTTTCTTT. It encodes CASASALNTEAFF.

V gene TRBV5-1 combines with J gene TRBJ2-7, with a weak D call TRBD1 (6 bases). The V end was cut by 4 bases, the J end by 4 bases, with 12 bases between. The V gene's germline CDR1 is SGHRS and CDR2 YFSETQ. The CDR3 totals 13 residues. The CDR3 spells CASSISRGYEQYF. In nucleotides, the CDR3 is TGCGCCAGCAGCATTTCCAGGGGATACGAGCAGTACTTC. The full variable domain, its missing parts supplied by reference TRBV5-1 and TRBJ2-7, is KAGVTQTPRYLIKTRGQQVTLSCSPISGHRSVSWYQQTPGQGLQFLFEYFSETQRNKGNFPGRFSGRQFSNSRSEMNVSTLELGDSALYLCASSISRGYEQYFGPGTRLTVT.

This chain's CDR3 is CASSGQGGSYNSPLHF. The CDR3 region has the DNA TGTGCCAGCTCCGGACAGGGAGGATCCTATAATTCACCCCTCCACTTT. The V gene is TRBV3-1 (or the pseudogene TRBV3-2), the J gene TRBJ1-6; TRBD1 agrees at 8 bases. The germline V gene encodes CDR1 LGHDT and CDR2 YNNKEL (reference sequence). Unmatched junction bases numbered 7, after V lost 8 bases and J lost 1 base. The CDR3 length is 16 residues.